This passage covers 6 T cell receptor beta chains from one sample sequenced in a study of regulatory T cells in long-lasting Graves disease. TCR beta libraries were built with iRepertoire HTBI primers and Arm-PCR of CDR3 regions. TCRdb itself ran the multiplex PCR reads through MiXCR, one entry per CDR3 protein. The sample has roughly 250,000 distinct CDR3 sequences, around 18% seen once. As for time point: newly diagnosed GD, antithyroid drugs for less than 3 months. PBMCs provided the RNA from which the TCR library was made. The data were also submitted as part of a second study, on T cells in Graves' hyperthyroidism and ophthalmopathy.

This specimen was peripheral blood mononuclear cells (PBMCs), taken at new diagnosis, from a patient treated with antithyroid drugs. The receptor source for this set is a woman aged 25 to 39 with Graves disease.

The table lists this clonotype with many counts. V is TRBV7-9 and J is TRBJ1-2, with TRBD1 as a possible D gene (6 bases). The germline V gene has CDR1 SEHNR and CDR2 FQNEAQ (reference sequence). CDR3 length equals 14 residues. The ends were cut back, 2 bases at V and 4 bases at J, with 11 bases in the middle. The CDR3, as DNA: TGTGCCAGCAGCTTAACAGGGCCCAGCTATGGCTACACCTTC. Protein sequence: CASSLTGPSYGYTF.

A note on this clonotype: Since a much larger clone is just one base distant, this may be a read error. The chain has TRBV20-1 and TRBJ1-4; no firm D call. CDR1 and CDR2 (germline): DFQATT, SNEGSKA (reference sequence). Trimming pared 5 bases from V and 6 bases from J, leaving 16 bases between. There are 14 residues in the CDR3. The CDR3 sequence is CSAGVQPPHEKLFF. CDR3 coding DNA: TGCAGTGCTGGCGTGCAACCACCCCATGAAAAACTGTTTTTT.

There are many counts of this clonotype. The V call is TRBV4-1, the J call TRBJ1-3; the D is unclear. The V end lost 8 bases, the J end lost 0 bases, and 14 bases lay between the germline ends. Germline V CDR1 and CDR2: MGHRA, YSYEKL. This CDR3 has 15 residues. The CDR3 reads CASRTNVNSGNTIYF. CDR3 DNA: TGCGCCAGCCGAACAAACGTGAACTCTGGAAACACCATATATTTT.

The chain combines TRBV28 with TRBJ2-3, with TRBD1 matching 8 bases. The germline V gene has CDR1 MDHEN and CDR2 SYDVKM. The CDR3 covers 14 residues. V lost 8 bases, J lost 6 bases, and 10 bases stayed unmatched. CDR3 sequence reads: CASQMQGAADTQYF. CDR3 nucleotide sequence: TGTGCCAGCCAAATGCAGGGGGCAGCGGATACGCAGTATTTT.

V gene TRBV20-1 combines with J gene TRBJ1-2; 8 bases map to TRBD1. This CDR3 has 16 residues. V lost 3 bases and J lost 5; bases outside the gene matches: 14. Germline loops: CDR1 DFQATT, CDR2 SNEGSKA (reference sequence). The CDR3 bases are TGCAGTGCTAGTGACCCCAACAGGGGGGGAGGGTATGGCTACACCTTC. As protein: CSASDPNRGGGYGYTF.

This clonotype has ten or more counts. This chain joins TRBV12-3 or TRBV12-4 and TRBJ1-3; D perhaps matches TRBD1 (5 bases). The CDR3 runs 16 residues. With 3 bases removed from V and 0 bases from J, the gap between germline ends came to 12 bases. The CDR3: CASSLQGANSGNTIYF. DNA for the CDR3: TGTGCCAGCAGTTTGCAAGGGGCAAACTCTGGAAACACCATATATTTT.